These 5 T cell receptor beta chains originate from one sample sequenced in a study of T cells in localized non-small cell lung cancer. TCRdb's copy holds only in-frame clones and misses some; the assay was immunoSEQ multiplex PCR. The data show just under 35,000 clones, with under 95% seen just once and about 11% held by the top ten. Sample: peripheral blood mononuclear cells, taken before any cancer treatment. Receptor source: an older female donor with stage II lung adenocarcinoma.

In this sample, this clone turned up once. The chain recombines TRBV13 with TRBJ1-3; no firm D call. V was clipped by 4 bases and J by 1 base, with 8 bases between them. The CDR3 length is 14 residues. CDR1 and CDR2 (germline): PRHDT, FYEKMQ (reference sequence). The CDR3 DNA follows: TGTGCCAGCAGCTCCAGAGGTTCTGGAAACACCATATATTTT. It encodes CASSSRGSGNTIYF.

The V call is TRBV5-1, the J call TRBJ2-5; 8 bases map to TRBD1. The J segment lost 4 bases and the V segment lost 4 bases, leaving 3 bases of the junction unmatched. Germline V CDR1 and CDR2: SGHRS, YFSETQ. The CDR3 loop spans 13 amino acids. CDR3 protein: CASSTQGGETQYF. In DNA form, the CDR3 reads TGCGCCAGCAGCACACAGGGGGGAGAGACCCAGTACTTC.

V usage is TRBV6-5 and J usage is TRBJ1-2, with D tentatively TRBD1 (5 bases). Germline CDR1 MNHEY, CDR2 SVGAGI. Between the trimmed V and J ends, which lost 0 bases and 7 bases, there was a span of 6 bases. The CDR3 has 12 amino acids. CDR3 region: CASSYSQGGYTF. In DNA form, the CDR3 reads TGTGCCAGCAGTTACTCTCAGGGTGGCTACACCTTC.

This chain joins TRBV28 and TRBJ1-5, with D perhaps TRBD1 (6 bases). Trimming took off 0 bases at V and 7 bases at J, with 10 bases between the two ends. This CDR3 spans 14 amino acids. Germline V lookup: CDR1 MDHEN, CDR2 SYDVKM. CDR3 sequence: CASSLWAGEQPQHF. CDR3 coding DNA: TGTGCCAGCAGTTTATGGGCAGGGGAACAGCCCCAGCATTTT.

The chain employs TRBV15 and TRBJ1-1; D unclear. The germline V and J ends were trimmed by 1 base and 3 bases, with 9 bases remaining between them. Germline loops: CDR1 LNHNV, CDR2 YYDKDF (reference sequence). The CDR3 is 14 residues long. The CDR3 DNA reads TGTGCCACCAGCAGAGTCGGAGACGACACTGAAGCTTTCTTT. Translated: CATSRVGDDTEAFF.